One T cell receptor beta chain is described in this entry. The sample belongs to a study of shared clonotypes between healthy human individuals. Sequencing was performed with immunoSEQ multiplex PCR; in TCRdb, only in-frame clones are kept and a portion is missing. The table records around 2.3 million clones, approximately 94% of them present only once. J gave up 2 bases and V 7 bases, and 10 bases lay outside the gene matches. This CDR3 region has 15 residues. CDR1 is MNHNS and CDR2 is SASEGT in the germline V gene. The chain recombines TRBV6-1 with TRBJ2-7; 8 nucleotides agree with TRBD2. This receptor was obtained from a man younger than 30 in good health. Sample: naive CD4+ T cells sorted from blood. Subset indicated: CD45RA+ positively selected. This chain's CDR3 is CASTFPGTRAYEQYF. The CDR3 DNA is TGTGCCAGCACTTTTCCCGGGACTAGGGCCTACGAGCAGTACTTC.